Detailed here is one TCR beta chain. These data belong to a study of control samples from healthy donors and cancer patients. This CDR3 is 14 amino acids long. Trimming left V 2 bases short and J 7 bases short, with 9 bases between. The germline gives CDR1 MNHEY, CDR2 SVGEGT. Profiling relied on immunoSEQ multiplex PCR, and the TCRdb table lists in-frame clones only, not all of them. The sample has fewer than 200,000 clones; 85% to 95% are singletons. The specimen sequenced was blood. This chain connects TRBV6-2 or TRBV6-3 to TRBJ1-6; tentative D call: TRBD1 (5 bases). The receptor was derived from a woman aged 55-70 years in good health. The DNA for the CDR3 is TGTGCCAGCAGTTACGAGGGGCTGAATTCACCCCTCCACTTT. This gives the protein CASSYEGLNSPLHF.